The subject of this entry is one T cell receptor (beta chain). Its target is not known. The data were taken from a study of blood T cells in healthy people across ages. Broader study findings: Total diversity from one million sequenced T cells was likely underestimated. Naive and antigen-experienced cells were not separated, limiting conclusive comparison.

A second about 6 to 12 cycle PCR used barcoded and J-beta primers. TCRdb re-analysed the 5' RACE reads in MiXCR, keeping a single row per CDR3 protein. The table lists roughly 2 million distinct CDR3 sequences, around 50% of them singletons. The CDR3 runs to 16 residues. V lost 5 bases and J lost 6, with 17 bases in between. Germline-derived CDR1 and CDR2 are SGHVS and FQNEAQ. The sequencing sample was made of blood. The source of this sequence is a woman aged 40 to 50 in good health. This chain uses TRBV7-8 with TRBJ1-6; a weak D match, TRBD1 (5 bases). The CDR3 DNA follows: TGTGCCAGCAGCGCCACTGTCGGACAAATTAATTCACCCCTCCACTTT. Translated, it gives CASSATVGQINSPLHF. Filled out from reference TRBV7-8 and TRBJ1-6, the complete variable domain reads GAGVSQSPRYKVAKRGQDVALRCDPISGHVSLFWYQQALGQGPEFLTYFQNEAQLDKSGLPSDRFFAERPEGSVSTLKIQRTQQEDSAVYLCASSATVGQINSPLHFGNGTRLTVT.